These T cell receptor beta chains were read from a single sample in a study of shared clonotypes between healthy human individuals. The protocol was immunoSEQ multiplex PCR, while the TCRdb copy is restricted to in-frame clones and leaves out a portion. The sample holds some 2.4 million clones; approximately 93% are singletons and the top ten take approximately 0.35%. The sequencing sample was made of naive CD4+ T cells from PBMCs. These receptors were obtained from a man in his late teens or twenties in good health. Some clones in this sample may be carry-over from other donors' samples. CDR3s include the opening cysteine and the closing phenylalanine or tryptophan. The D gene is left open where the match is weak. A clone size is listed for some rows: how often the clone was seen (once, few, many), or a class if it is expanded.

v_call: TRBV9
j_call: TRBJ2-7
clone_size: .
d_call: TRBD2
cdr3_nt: TGTGCCAGCAGCGTAGGGGCTAGCGGGACCAATTCCTACGAGCAGTACTTC
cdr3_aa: CASSVGASGTNSYEQYF

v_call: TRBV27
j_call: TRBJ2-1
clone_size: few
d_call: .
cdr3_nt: TGTGCCAGCAGTTTATTAGGCGGGCAGCAGTTCTTC
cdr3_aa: CASSLLGGQQFF

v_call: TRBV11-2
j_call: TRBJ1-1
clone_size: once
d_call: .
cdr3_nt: TGTGCCAGCAGCCGGGACACTGAAGCTTTCTTT
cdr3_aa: CASSRDTEAFF

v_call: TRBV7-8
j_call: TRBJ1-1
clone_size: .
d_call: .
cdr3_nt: TGTGCCAGCAGCCCCAACCGAGGAAACACTGAAGCTTTCTTT
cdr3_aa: CASSPNRGNTEAFF

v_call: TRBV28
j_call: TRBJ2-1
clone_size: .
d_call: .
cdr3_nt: TGTGCCAGCAGTTCTCGCGACGCGCGCTCCTACAATGAGCAGTTCTTC
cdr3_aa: CASSSRDARSYNEQFF

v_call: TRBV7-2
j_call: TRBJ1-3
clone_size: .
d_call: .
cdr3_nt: TGTGCCAGCAGCCCGGGTCCTTCTCCTGGAAACACCATATATTTT
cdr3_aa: CASSPGPSPGNTIYF

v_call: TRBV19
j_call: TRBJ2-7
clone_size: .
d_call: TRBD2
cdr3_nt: TGTGCCAGTAGTCAAATAGCGGGAGGATCCTACGAGCAGTACTTC
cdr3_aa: CASSQIAGGSYEQYF

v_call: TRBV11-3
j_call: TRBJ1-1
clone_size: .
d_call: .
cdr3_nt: TGTGCCAGCAGCTCCGGGGTGGGTACTGCAGCTTTCTTT
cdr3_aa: CASSSGVGTAAFF

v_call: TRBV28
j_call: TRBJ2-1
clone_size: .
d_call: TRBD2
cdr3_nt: TGTGCCAGCAGGGTTAGCGGGGGCAATGAGCAGTTCTTC
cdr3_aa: CASRVSGGNEQFF

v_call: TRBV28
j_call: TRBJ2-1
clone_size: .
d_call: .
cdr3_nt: TGTGCCAGCATTTCCACCTCCAATGAGCAGTTCTTC
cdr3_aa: CASISTSNEQFF

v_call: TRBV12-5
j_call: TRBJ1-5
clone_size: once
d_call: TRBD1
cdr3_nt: TGTGCTAGTGGTTGGCCCAGGGGGCGAGGGGATCAGCCCCAGCATTTT
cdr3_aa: CASGWPRGRGDQPQHF

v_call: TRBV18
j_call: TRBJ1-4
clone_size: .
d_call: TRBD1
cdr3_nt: TGTGCCAGCTCACCCGACAGGGTACTCGAAAAACTGTTTTTT
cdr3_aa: CASSPDRVLEKLFF

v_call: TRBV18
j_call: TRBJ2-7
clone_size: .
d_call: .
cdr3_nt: TGTGCCAGCTCACCAAAACAGCAAAACCTATACGAGCAGTACTTC
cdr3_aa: CASSPKQQNLYEQYF

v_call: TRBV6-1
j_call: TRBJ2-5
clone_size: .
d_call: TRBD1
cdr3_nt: TGTGCCAGCAGTGCAGGGGGCGCCGGGGAGACCCAGTACTTC
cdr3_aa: CASSAGGAGETQYF

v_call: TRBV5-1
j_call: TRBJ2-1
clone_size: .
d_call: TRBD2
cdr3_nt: TGCGCCAGCAGCTTAACTAGCGTCCCAAATGAGCAGTTCTTC
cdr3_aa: CASSLTSVPNEQFF

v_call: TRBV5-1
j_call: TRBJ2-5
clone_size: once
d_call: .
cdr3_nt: TGCGCCAGCAGCGAAATTCAAGAGACCCAGTACTTC
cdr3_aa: CASSEIQETQYF

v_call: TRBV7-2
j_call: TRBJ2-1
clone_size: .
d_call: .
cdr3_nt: TGTGCCAGCAGCAGTTGGGAAGAGCAGTTCTTC
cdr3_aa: CASSSWEEQFF

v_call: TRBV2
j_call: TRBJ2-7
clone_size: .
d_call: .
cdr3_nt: TGTGCCAGCAGTGGAAGAATTCGGAACGAGCAGTACTTC
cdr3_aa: CASSGRIRNEQYF

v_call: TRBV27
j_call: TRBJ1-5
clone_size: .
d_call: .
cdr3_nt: TGTGCCAGCAGGTCACAGAGCAATCAGCCCCAGCATTTT
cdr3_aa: CASRSQSNQPQHF

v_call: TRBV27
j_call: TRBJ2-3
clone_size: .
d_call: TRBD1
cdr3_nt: TGTGCCAGCAGACAGGGACAGGCGTTCCCAGATACGCAGTATTTT
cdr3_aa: CASRQGQAFPDTQYF

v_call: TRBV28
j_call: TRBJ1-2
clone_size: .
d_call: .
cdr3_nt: TGTGCCAGCACCAAGCTGGGGCAGGGAAACTATGGCTACACCTTC
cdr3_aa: CASTKLGQGNYGYTF

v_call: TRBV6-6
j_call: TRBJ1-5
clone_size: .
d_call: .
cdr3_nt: TGTGCCAGCAGTCCCCGGGACATCAAGCAGCCCCAGCATTTT
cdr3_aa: CASSPRDIKQPQHF

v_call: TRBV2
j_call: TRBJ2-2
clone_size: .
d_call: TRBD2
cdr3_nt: TGTGCCAGCGGGAGGAGAGTGTCTGTTCCAGTTAGCGGGAGGGCAGGGGGCACCGGGGAGCTGTTTTTT
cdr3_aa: CASGRRVSVPVSGRAGGTGELFF

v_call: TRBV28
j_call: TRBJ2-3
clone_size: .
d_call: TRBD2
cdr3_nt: TGTGCCAGCAGCGTCCCACTAGCGGGAGTGGATACGCAGTATTTT
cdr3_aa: CASSVPLAGVDTQYF

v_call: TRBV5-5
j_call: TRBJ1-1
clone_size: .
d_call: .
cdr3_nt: TGTGCCAGCAGCTTTAGTGGAGACACTGAAGCTTTCTTT
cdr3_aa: CASSFSGDTEAFF

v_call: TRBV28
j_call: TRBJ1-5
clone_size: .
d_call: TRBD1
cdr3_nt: TGTGCCAGCAGTCCCGGAGGGGGCGCGGTTCAGCCCCAGCATTTT
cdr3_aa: CASSPGGGAVQPQHF

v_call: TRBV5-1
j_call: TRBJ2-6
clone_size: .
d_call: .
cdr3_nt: TGCGCCAGCAGCCTGGGAGGATGGTCCTCTGGGGCCAACGTCCTGACTTTC
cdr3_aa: CASSLGGWSSGANVLTF

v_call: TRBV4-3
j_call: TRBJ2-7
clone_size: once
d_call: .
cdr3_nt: TGCGCCAGCAGCCAAGAATGGAAGCAACTTAGCTCCTACGAGCAGTACTTC
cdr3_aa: CASSQEWKQLSSYEQYF

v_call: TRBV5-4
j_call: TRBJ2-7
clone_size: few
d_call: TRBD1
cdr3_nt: TGTGCCAGCAGCTCCACCGACAGGGTACCTGGAGAGCAGTACTTC
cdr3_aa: CASSSTDRVPGEQYF

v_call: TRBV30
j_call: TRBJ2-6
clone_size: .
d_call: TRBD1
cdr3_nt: TGTGCCTGGAGTTTGAATGACAGGGCTGGGGCCAACGTCCTGACTTTC
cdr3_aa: CAWSLNDRAGANVLTF

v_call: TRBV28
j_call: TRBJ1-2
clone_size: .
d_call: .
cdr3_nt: TGTGCCAGCACTCCAGGACAGCGAGTTAGGGGCTACACCTTC
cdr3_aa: CASTPGQRVRGYTF

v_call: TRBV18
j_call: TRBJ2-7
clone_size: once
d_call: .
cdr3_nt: TGTGCCAGCTCACCGGCCGCTAGCGCAAGAGACGAGCAGTACTTC
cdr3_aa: CASSPAASARDEQYF

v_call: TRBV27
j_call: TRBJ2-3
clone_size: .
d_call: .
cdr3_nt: TGTGCCAGCAGTCCCGCGGGACCGCACACAGATACGCAGTATTTT
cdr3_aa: CASSPAGPHTDTQYF

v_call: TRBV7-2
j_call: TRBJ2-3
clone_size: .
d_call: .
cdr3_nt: TGTGCCAGCAGCTTAGGGTTTGGCACAGATACGCAGTATTTT
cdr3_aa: CASSLGFGTDTQYF

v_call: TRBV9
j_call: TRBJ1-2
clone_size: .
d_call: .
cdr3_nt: TGTGCCAGCAGCGTAGATGGGAGGTGGGGTGGCTACACCTTC
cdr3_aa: CASSVDGRWGGYTF

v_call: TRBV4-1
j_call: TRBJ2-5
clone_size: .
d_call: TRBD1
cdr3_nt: TGCGCCAGCAGCCACCTTCAAATCAGCAGGGGGCAGAAGGAGACCCAGTACTTC
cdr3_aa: CASSHLQISRGQKETQYF

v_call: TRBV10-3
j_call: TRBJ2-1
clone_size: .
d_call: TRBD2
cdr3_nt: TGTGCCATCAGTGAGTCGACCTCACCCCTCCGACTAGCAGGAAATGAGCAGTTCTTC
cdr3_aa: CAISESTSPLRLAGNEQFF

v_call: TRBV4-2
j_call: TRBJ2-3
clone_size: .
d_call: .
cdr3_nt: TGTGCCAGCAGCATCTCTCTAGTAGGCACAGATACGCAGTATTTT
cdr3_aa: CASSISLVGTDTQYF

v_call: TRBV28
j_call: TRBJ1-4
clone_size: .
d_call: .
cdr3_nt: TGTGCCAGCAGTCCGGGACACGGAAAGAATGAAAAACTGTTTTTT
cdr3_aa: CASSPGHGKNEKLFF

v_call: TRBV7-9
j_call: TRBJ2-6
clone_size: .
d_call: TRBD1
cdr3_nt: TGTGCCAGCAGCCGCCGAGGGGGCTTCGTGAGGTCTGGGGCCAACGTCCTGACTTTC
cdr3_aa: CASSRRGGFVRSGANVLTF

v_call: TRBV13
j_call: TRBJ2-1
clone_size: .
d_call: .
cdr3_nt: TGTGCCAGCAGCCGGAGGGGGAGGCCTTACAATGAGCAGTTCTTC
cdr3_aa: CASSRRGRPYNEQFF

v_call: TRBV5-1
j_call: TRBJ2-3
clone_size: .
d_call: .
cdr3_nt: TGCGCCAGCAGCTACCAGGGGAGCGGCACAGATACGCAGTATTTT
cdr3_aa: CASSYQGSGTDTQYF

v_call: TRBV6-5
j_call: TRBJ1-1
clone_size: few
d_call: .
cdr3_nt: TGTGCCAGCAGTGCACAGGGAATCACTGAAGCTTTCTTT
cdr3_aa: CASSAQGITEAFF

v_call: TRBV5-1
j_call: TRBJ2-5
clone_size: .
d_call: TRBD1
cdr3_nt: TGCGCCAGCTCCCAGGGGACAGGGTTTATGGAGACCCAGTACTTC
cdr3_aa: CASSQGTGFMETQYF

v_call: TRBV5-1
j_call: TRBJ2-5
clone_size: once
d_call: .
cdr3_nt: TGCGCCAGCAGCTGGACGGGACAAGAGACCCAGTACTTC
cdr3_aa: CASSWTGQETQYF

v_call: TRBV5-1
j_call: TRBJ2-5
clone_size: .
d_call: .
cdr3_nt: TGCGCCAGCAGCTTGGGCGACAGTGGTACCCAGTACTTC
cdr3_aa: CASSLGDSGTQYF

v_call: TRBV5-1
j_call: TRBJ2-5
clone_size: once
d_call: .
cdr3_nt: TGCGCCAGCAGCTCCGCCCTGGACGTACAGACCCAGTACTTC
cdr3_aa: CASSSALDVQTQYF

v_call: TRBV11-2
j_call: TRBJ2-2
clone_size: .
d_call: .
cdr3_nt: TGTGCCAGCAGCCCCCTTCGACCTTACACCGGGGAGCTGTTTTTT
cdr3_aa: CASSPLRPYTGELFF

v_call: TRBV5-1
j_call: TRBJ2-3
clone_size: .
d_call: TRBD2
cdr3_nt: TGCGCCAGCAGCTCTCAAGCGGGATTAGCAGATACGCAGTATTTT
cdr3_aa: CASSSQAGLADTQYF

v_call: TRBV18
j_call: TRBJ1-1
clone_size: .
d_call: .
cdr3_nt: TGTGCCAGCTCACCGGGGAGTGGAGCTTTCTTT
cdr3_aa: CASSPGSGAFF

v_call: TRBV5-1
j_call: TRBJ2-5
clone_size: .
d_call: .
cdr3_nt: TGCGCCAGCAGCTTGCAGAACAGGGAAGAGACCCAGTACTTC
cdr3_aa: CASSLQNREETQYF

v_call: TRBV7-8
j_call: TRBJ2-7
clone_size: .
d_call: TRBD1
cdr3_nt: TGTGCCAGCAGCTTAGTACCGGGACAGGGCTACGAGCAGTACTTC
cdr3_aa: CASSLVPGQGYEQYF

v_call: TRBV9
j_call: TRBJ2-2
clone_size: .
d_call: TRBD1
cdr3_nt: TGTGCCAGCAGCAGCGACAGGGCGAACACCGGGGAGCTGTTTTTT
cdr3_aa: CASSSDRANTGELFF

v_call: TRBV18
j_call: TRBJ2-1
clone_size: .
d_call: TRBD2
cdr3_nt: TGTGCCAGCTCAAAGACTAGCGGGAGGGAAGATGAGCAGTTCTTC
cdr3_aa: CASSKTSGREDEQFF

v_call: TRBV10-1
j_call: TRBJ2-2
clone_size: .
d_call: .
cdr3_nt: TGCGCCAGCAGTGAGGTTATGGGGACCGGGGAGCTGTTTTTT
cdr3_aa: CASSEVMGTGELFF

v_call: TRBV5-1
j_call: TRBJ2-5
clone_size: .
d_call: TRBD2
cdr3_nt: TGCGCCAGCAGCTTGCGGGAGGGCCGGGAGACCCAGTACTTC
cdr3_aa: CASSLREGRETQYF

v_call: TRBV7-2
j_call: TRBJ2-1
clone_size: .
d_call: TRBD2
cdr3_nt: TGTGCCAGCAGCTTAGCGGGAGGCCGGGGGGCCTACAATGAGCAGTTCTTC
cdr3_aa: CASSLAGGRGAYNEQFF